Listed below are T cell receptor beta chains from one sample, sequenced in a study of blood T cell repertoires in COVID-19. Libraries were prepared by immunoSEQ multiplex PCR; TCRdb keeps only in-frame clonotypes and omits some of them. The profile covers roughly 180,000 clones, with 85% to 90% appearing a single time and 6.2% taken by the ten largest. The sequencing sample was made of PBMCs or T cells enriched from blood (not recorded which). Receptors were obtained from a man aged 35-49 years who had recovered from COVID-19. CDR3s include the opening cysteine and the closing phenylalanine or tryptophan. D genes are given only for firm matches. Clone size is given for some rows only: seen once, a few or many times, or a class if the clone is expanded.

size	V	D	J	length	CDR3	DNA
-	TRBV6-5	TRBD1	TRBJ1-1	14	CAARRGDRGTEAFF	TGTGCCGCCCGGCGCGGCGACAGGGGCACTGAAGCTTTCTTT
-	TRBV6-4	-	TRBJ2-2	12	CASSDEAGELFF	TGTGCCAGCAGTGACGAGGCCGGGGAGCTGTTTTTT
-	TRBV30	-	TRBJ1-1	12	CAYHRMNTEAFF	TGTGCCTACCACAGGATGAACACTGAAGCTTTCTTT
-	TRBV27	-	TRBJ2-2	16	CASSLVQGWIPGELFF	TGTGCCAGCAGTTTGGTTCAGGGATGGATTCCCGGGGAGCTGTTTTTT
-	TRBV5-1	-	TRBJ1-2	15	CASSPESRLRYGYTF	TGCGCCAGCAGTCCCGAATCCAGACTGCGCTATGGCTACACCTTC
once	TRBV27	TRBD1	TRBJ2-7	12	CATRGQPYEQYF	TGTGCCACGAGGGGACAGCCTTACGAGCAGTACTTC
-	TRBV28	TRBD1	TRBJ2-1	13	CASSPDRVNEQFF	TGTGCCAGCAGCCCCGACAGGGTCAATGAGCAGTTCTTC
-	TRBV7-9	TRBD1	TRBJ2-7	15	CASSLGQGGSYEQYF	TGTGCCAGCAGCCTAGGACAGGGGGGCTCCTACGAGCAGTACTTC
-	TRBV5-1	-	TRBJ1-2	16	CASSRGVDILNYGYTF	TGCGCCAGCAGCCGGGGGGTGGACATCCTTAACTATGGCTACACCTTC
-	TRBV4-1	TRBD2	TRBJ2-3	15	CASSPAGGYTDTQYF	TGCGCCAGCAGTCCCGCGGGGGGCTACACAGATACGCAGTATTTT
-	TRBV5-1	-	TRBJ2-7	16	CASSLASAPNSYEQYF	TGCGCCAGCAGCTTGGCCTCAGCGCCCAACTCCTACGAGCAGTACTTC
-	TRBV6-2/TRBV6-3	-	TRBJ1-5	15	CASSYIGGGNQPQHF	TGTGCCAGCAGTTACATCGGGGGAGGCAATCAGCCCCAGCATTTT
-	TRBV6-1	-	TRBJ1-3	16	CASSENATPSGNTIYF	TGTGCCAGCAGTGAAAACGCCACACCCTCTGGAAACACCATATATTTT
-	TRBV19	TRBD1	TRBJ1-1	17	CASSRRDRGRKNTEAFF	TGTGCCAGTAGTCGGCGGGACAGGGGGAGAAAGAACACTGAAGCTTTCTTT
-	TRBV27	TRBD1	TRBJ1-5	14	CASSSRQGRQPQHF	TGTGCCAGCAGTTCCCGACAGGGAAGACAGCCCCAGCATTTT
-	TRBV5-4	-	TRBJ1-6	15	CASSFSGIQNSPLHF	TGTGCCAGCAGCTTCTCCGGGATTCAAAATTCACCCCTCCACTTT
few	TRBV2	TRBD1	TRBJ1-5	14	CASSGTGGYQPQHF	TGTGCCAGCAGTGGGACAGGGGGATATCAGCCCCAGCATTTT
-	TRBV7-9	-	TRBJ2-7	15	CASTPGPPPPYEQYF	TGTGCCAGCACCCCAGGGCCCCCACCCCCCTACGAGCAGTACTTC
-	TRBV27	-	TRBJ1-2	15	CASSLSPSANYGYTF	TGTGCCAGCAGTTTATCCCCGTCAGCTAACTATGGCTACACCTTC
-	TRBV7-8	TRBD2	TRBJ2-1	19	CASSFSLAGGPSSYNEQFF	TGTGCCAGCAGCTTCTCACTAGCGGGAGGGCCTAGCTCCTACAATGAGCAGTTCTTC
once	TRBV5-1	-	TRBJ2-3	13	CASTREGTDTQYF	TGCGCCAGCACCAGGGAGGGCACAGATACGCAGTATTTT
-	TRBV5-1	-	TRBJ1-6	15	CASSPDSFANSPLHF	TGCGCCAGCAGCCCCGACAGCTTCGCCAATTCACCCCTCCACTTT
-	TRBV6-5	-	TRBJ1-2	13	CASSYRQGGGYTF	TGTGCCAGCAGTTACCGCCAGGGTGGTGGCTACACCTTC
once	TRBV29-1	TRBD1	TRBJ1-1	14	CSINRGGLNTEAFF	TGCAGCATCAACAGGGGGGGGCTGAACACTGAAGCTTTCTTT
-	TRBV6-5	-	TRBJ1-1	14	CASSYLQGNTEAFF	TGTGCCAGCAGTTATCTACAGGGGAACACTGAAGCTTTCTTT
-	TRBV10-2	TRBD1	TRBJ1-4	16	CASSERQGSTNEKLFF	TGCGCCAGCAGTGAGAGACAGGGGTCTACTAATGAAAAACTGTTTTTT
-	TRBV18	-	TRBJ2-1	14	CASSPSSSYNEQFF	TGTGCCAGCTCACCTTCGAGCTCCTACAATGAGCAGTTCTTC
-	TRBV4-2	-	TRBJ2-5	15	CASSPVQGDQETQYF	TGTGCCAGCAGCCCCGTGCAGGGCGATCAAGAGACCCAGTACTTC
once	TRBV6-5	-	TRBJ1-2	14	CASSYSKTGYGYTF	TGTGCCAGCAGTTACTCGAAAACAGGGTATGGCTACACCTTC
-	TRBV4-1	-	TRBJ1-1	14	CASSQGPINTEAFF	TGCGCCAGCAGCCAAGGCCCTATTAACACTGAAGCTTTCTTT
-	TRBV5-4	TRBD1	TRBJ2-7	15	CASSLGGQGSYEQYF	TGTGCCAGCAGCTTAGGAGGACAGGGCTCCTACGAGCAGTACTTC
-	TRBV19	-	TRBJ2-4	16	CASSIQQTIAKNIQYF	TGTGCCAGTAGTATACAACAGACTATAGCCAAAAACATTCAGTACTTC
once	TRBV11-3	TRBD1	TRBJ1-1	15	CASSEGGNLNTEAFF	TGTGCCAGCAGCGAAGGGGGCAACCTGAACACTGAAGCTTTCTTT
-	TRBV30	-	TRBJ2-2	12	CAWSANTGELFF	TGTGCCTGGAGTGCAAACACCGGGGAGCTGTTTTTT
-	TRBV12-3/TRBV12-4	-	TRBJ1-5	13	CASSLRDPQPQHF	TGTGCCAGCAGCCTGAGGGATCCTCAGCCCCAGCATTTT
-	TRBV27	TRBD2	TRBJ2-7	15	CASSSGLARAYEQYF	TGTGCCAGCAGTTCGGGACTAGCGCGGGCCTACGAGCAGTACTTC
-	TRBV21-1	-	TRBJ2-2	13	CASSKRGTGELFF	TGTGCCAGCAGCAAACGGGGTACCGGGGAGCTGTTTTTT
-	TRBV19	TRBD1	TRBJ1-5	15	CASSISGDSFQPQHF	TGTGCCAGTAGTATATCCGGGGACAGCTTTCAGCCCCAGCATTTT
-	TRBV18	-	TRBJ1-3	14	CASSPRGNGNTIYF	TGTGCCAGCTCACCCAGGGGTAATGGAAACACCATATATTTT
-	TRBV30	-	TRBJ2-7	13	CAWSVDRYYEQYF	TGTGCCTGGAGCGTCGACAGGTACTACGAGCAGTACTTC
-	TRBV29-1	-	TRBJ1-1	11	CSVEYGQGPFF	TGCAGCGTTGAATACGGTCAGGGTCCTTTCTTT
-	TRBV5-1	TRBD1	TRBJ2-2	15	CASSPTGWNTGELFF	TGCGCCAGCAGCCCGACAGGGTGGAACACCGGGGAGCTGTTTTTT
-	TRBV15	TRBD1	TRBJ2-3	15	CATSRVQGAADTQYF	TGTGCCACCAGCAGAGTTCAGGGGGCTGCAGATACGCAGTATTTT
-	TRBV9	TRBD1	TRBJ2-7	13	CASSGQGINEQYF	TGTGCCAGCAGCGGACAGGGGATCAACGAGCAGTACTTC
-	TRBV5-1	-	TRBJ2-1	17	CASSLVLDGSSYNEQFF	TGCGCCAGCAGCTTGGTCCTAGACGGGAGCTCCTACAATGAGCAGTTCTTC
-	TRBV24-1	-	TRBJ2-2	13	CATDGGPTGELFF	TGTGCCACCGACGGGGGGCCCACCGGGGAGCTGTTTTTT
-	TRBV5-4	TRBD1	TRBJ2-3	15	CASSPPGGVADTQYF	TGTGCCAGCAGCCCCCCAGGGGGTGTAGCAGATACGCAGTATTTT
-	TRBV2	-	TRBJ2-7	15	CASSEVGGGRYEQYF	TGTGCCAGCAGTGAGGTTGGGGGGGGGCGGTACGAGCAGTACTTC
-	TRBV2	-	TRBJ1-4	11	CASSLSPFLFF	TGTGCCAGCAGTCTATCCCCCTTTCTGTTTTTT
once	TRBV7-9	TRBD1	TRBJ1-4	17	CASSQRDRGESDEKLFF	TGTGCCAGCAGCCAACGGGACAGGGGTGAGAGCGATGAAAAACTGTTTTTT
-	TRBV19	-	TRBJ1-1	15	CASSIQASMNTEAFF	TGTGCCAGTAGTATTCAGGCTTCTATGAACACTGAAGCTTTCTTT